This T cell receptor beta chain stems from a study of T cell changes during pregnancy in multiple sclerosis. CDR1 and CDR2 (germline): SGHNT, YENEEA. Deletions cut 3 bases from V and 2 bases from J, with 12 bases between. The CDR3 totals 15 residues. Only in-frame clones appear in the TCRdb table, and some are missing; sequencing was by immunoSEQ multiplex PCR. The repertoire holds about 70,000 clones, with around 92% as singletons. This TCR was sampled from a female donor with multiple sclerosis, enrolled in a pregnancy study. The material was peripheral blood, obtained before pregnancy. The J gene is TRBJ2-3, the V gene TRBV11-3; a weak D match, TRBD2 (6 bases). In DNA form, the CDR3 reads TGTGCCAGCAGCTTTGGCGGGAATCCCACAGATACGCAGTATTTT. Amino acid sequence: CASSFGGNPTDTQYF. The full variable domain, completed using reference TRBV11-3 and TRBJ2-3, is EAGVVQSPRYKIIEKKQPVAFWCNPISGHNTLYWYLQNLGQGPELLIRYENEEAVDDSQLPKDRFSAERLKGVDSTLKIQPAELGDSAVYLCASSFGGNPTDTQYFGPGTRLTVL.